This T cell receptor beta chain is from a study of blood T cell repertoires in COVID-19. At the level of the study: T cells, B-cell-depleted T cells, or PBMCs provided the cDNA or gDNA that served as material.

In the source study's methods: Using reference gene primer amplification, nucleated cell counts were estimated. Repertoires were generated with immunoSEQ multiplex PCR, while TCRdb's copy carries only in-frame clones and drops some. V, J and clone size reflect that table, while D and trimming were determined from the DNA. This sample yields roughly 260,000 clones, of which roughly 80% are seen a single time; roughly 4% belongs to the top ten. This CDR3 region has 15 residues. J gave up 6 bases and V 5 bases, and 9 bases lay outside the gene matches. The germline V gene encodes CDR1 LGHDT and CDR2 YNNKEL (reference sequence).

This clonotype was sampled from a woman aged 35 to 49 with active or convalescent COVID-19. The chain employs TRBV3-1 (or the pseudogene TRBV3-2) and TRBJ1-2; 10 bases match TRBD1. Sequenced sample: peripheral blood. In DNA, the CDR3 is TGTGCCAGCAGCACCCAGACAGGGGGCGGGAATGGCTACACCTTC. This codes for CASSTQTGGGNGYTF.